These T cell receptor beta chains were read from a single sample in a study. TCRdb reprocessed the 5' RACE reads via MiXCR and lists one record per CDR3 protein. The sample contains roughly 39,000 distinct CDR3 sequences, 15% to 20% of which appear only once. Material: naive CD4+ T cells sorted from a lymph node. Receptor source: a female donor with breast cancer. Both conserved end residues are part of each CDR3. Each record gives: V gene, D gene, J gene, clone size, CDR3 protein, CDR3 DNA. The D gene is left open where the match is weak. Clone sizes are given selectively: once, few, many, or a class where the clone is expanded.

v_call: TRBV20-1
d_call: NA
j_call: TRBJ2-3
clone_size: NA
cdr3_aa: CSARPSLGTQYF
cdr3_nt: TGCAGTGCTCGCCCGTCTTTGGGGACGCAGTATTTT

v_call: TRBV5-1
d_call: TRBD2
j_call: TRBJ2-1
clone_size: many
cdr3_aa: CASSFGLADYNEQFF
cdr3_nt: TGCGCCAGCAGCTTCGGACTAGCGGATTACAATGAGCAGTTCTTC

v_call: TRBV4-3
d_call: NA
j_call: TRBJ1-2
clone_size: few
cdr3_aa: CASSQESETGSYTF
cdr3_nt: TGCGCCAGCAGCCAAGAATCGGAAACTGGGAGCTACACCTTC

v_call: TRBV20-1
d_call: NA
j_call: TRBJ1-6
clone_size: NA
cdr3_aa: CSASTGSASPLHF
cdr3_nt: TGCAGTGCTAGTACGGGGTCTGCGTCACCCCTCCACTTT

v_call: TRBV28
d_call: TRBD2
j_call: TRBJ2-7
clone_size: NA
cdr3_aa: CASTGGRTRDEQYF
cdr3_nt: TGTGCCAGCACGGGGGGGAGGACTCGGGACGAGCAGTACTTC

v_call: TRBV20-1
d_call: NA
j_call: TRBJ1-4
clone_size: NA
cdr3_aa: CSAPGRLLGQNEKLFF
cdr3_nt: TGCAGTGCTCCAGGACGGCTTCTGGGCCAGAATGAAAAACTGTTTTTT

v_call: TRBV7-9
d_call: NA
j_call: TRBJ2-3
clone_size: NA
cdr3_aa: CASSAPTTDTQYF
cdr3_nt: TGTGCCAGCAGCGCCCCTACCACAGATACGCAGTATTTT

v_call: TRBV7-3
d_call: TRBD1
j_call: TRBJ1-5
clone_size: NA
cdr3_aa: CTSSYPTTGLQNQPQHF
cdr3_nt: TGTACCAGCAGCTACCCAACGACAGGGCTGCAGAATCAGCCCCAGCATTTT

v_call: TRBV10-3
d_call: TRBD1
j_call: TRBJ1-4
clone_size: NA
cdr3_aa: CAISSDRGDEKLFF
cdr3_nt: TGTGCCATCAGTTCTGACAGGGGAGATGAAAAACTGTTTTTT

v_call: TRBV7-2
d_call: NA
j_call: TRBJ2-3
clone_size: NA
cdr3_aa: CASGPAWQPEDTQYF
cdr3_nt: TGTGCCAGCGGCCCGGCGTGGCAACCTGAAGATACGCAGTATTTT

v_call: TRBV5-1
d_call: TRBD1
j_call: TRBJ1-2
clone_size: medium-sized
cdr3_aa: CASSPDGTEYGYTF
cdr3_nt: TGCGCCAGCAGCCCGGACGGGACAGAATATGGCTACACCTTC

v_call: TRBV6-2/TRBV6-3
d_call: NA
j_call: TRBJ1-5
clone_size: many
cdr3_aa: CASSQMGEQPQHF
cdr3_nt: TGTGCCAGCAGCCAGATGGGAGAGCAGCCCCAGCATTTT

v_call: TRBV28
d_call: NA
j_call: TRBJ1-5
clone_size: NA
cdr3_aa: CASNPGEGGYSNQPQHF
cdr3_nt: TGTGCCAGCAACCCGGGAGAGGGGGGTTATAGCAATCAGCCCCAGCATTTT

v_call: TRBV12-3/TRBV12-4
d_call: TRBD2
j_call: TRBJ2-1
clone_size: NA
cdr3_aa: CASRSLAGGQNEQFF
cdr3_nt: TGTGCCAGCAGATCTTTAGCGGGAGGGCAGAATGAGCAGTTCTTC

v_call: TRBV11-3
d_call: TRBD2
j_call: TRBJ2-7
clone_size: few
cdr3_aa: CASSPLAGGHEQYF
cdr3_nt: TGTGCCAGCAGCCCTTTGGCGGGGGGTCATGAGCAGTACTTC

v_call: TRBV7-3
d_call: TRBD1
j_call: TRBJ1-2
clone_size: many
cdr3_aa: CASSSTGDHYGYTF
cdr3_nt: TGTGCCAGCAGCTCGACAGGGGACCACTATGGCTACACCTTC

v_call: TRBV7-2
d_call: TRBD2
j_call: TRBJ2-2
clone_size: NA
cdr3_aa: CASSLLAGSLTGELLF
cdr3_nt: TGTGCCAGCAGCTTACTAGCGGGATCGCTGACCGGGGAGCTGCTTTTT

v_call: TRBV20-1
d_call: TRBD1
j_call: TRBJ1-6
clone_size: NA
cdr3_aa: CSARETGGNSPLHF
cdr3_nt: TGCAGTGCTAGAGAGACAGGGGGAAATTCACCCCTCCACTTT

v_call: TRBV12-3/TRBV12-4
d_call: TRBD2
j_call: TRBJ2-3
clone_size: medium-sized
cdr3_aa: CASSLRRGGFRTDTQYF
cdr3_nt: TGTGCCAGCAGTTTACGCCGGGGGGGCTTTAGAACAGATACGCAGTATTTT

v_call: TRBV6-5
d_call: NA
j_call: TRBJ1-5
clone_size: few
cdr3_aa: CASSRSQVRGNQPQHF
cdr3_nt: TGTGCCAGCAGTCGTTCACAGGTAAGGGGCAATCAGCCCCAGCATTTT

v_call: TRBV12-3/TRBV12-4
d_call: NA
j_call: TRBJ2-1
clone_size: NA
cdr3_aa: CASSLSTSNEQFF
cdr3_nt: TGTGCCAGCAGTCTAAGTACGTCTAATGAGCAGTTCTTC